These 3 T cell receptor beta chains were sequenced from one sample in a study of CD8+CD57+ T cells in acquired aplastic anemia. Genomic DNA, serving as template, underwent TCR beta VDJ and CDR3 profiling. From the reads, TCRdb called clonotypes with MiXCR, one entry per CDR3 protein. The sample comprises 300,000 or so distinct CDR3 sequences, 56% of which are singletons, and roughly 1.2% rests with the top ten. It was patients with CD8+CD57+ cell expansion by flow cytometry who were chosen for sequencing. The sample taken for sequencing was sorted CD4+, CD8+, or CD8+CD57+ T cells (not recorded which) from PBMCs. These receptors originate from a human donor with aplastic anemia.

This clonotype was observed a single time. Here the CDR3 reads CASSERGRNTEAFF. DNA of the CDR3: TGTGCCAGCAGTGAACGGGGCCGGAACACTGAAGCTTTCTTT. This chain connects TRBV2 to TRBJ1-1; perhaps TRBD1 as D (5 bases). The CDR3 consists of 14 residues. Germline V gene lookup returns CDR1 SNHLY and CDR2 FYNNEI. V lost 2 bases and J 1 base, leaving 8 bases between the germline ends.

As concerns this clonotype: The junction does not match germline at one end; this may be a read error. This chain joins TRBV20-1 and TRBJ2-1; 9 nucleotides line up with TRBD1. In germline, CDR1 is DFQATT, CDR2 SNEGSKA (reference sequence). The CDR3 runs 15 residues. The CDR3 region is CSALMVGQGHNKQFF. CDR3 DNA: TGCAGTGCCTTGATGGTAGGACAGGGGCACAATAAGCAGTTCTTC.

The sample holds a few counts of this clonotype. This chain links TRBV5-1 with TRBJ1-1, with D possibly TRBD1 on 5 matching bases. Germline CDR1 reads SGHRS; CDR2 reads YFSETQ. The CDR3 runs to 15 residues. V dropped 4 bases and J dropped 5 bases, with 18 bases sitting between them. In nucleotides, the CDR3 is TGCGCCAGCAGCCAGGACCTCGCAGGGCGAACTGAAGCTTTCTTT. Protein: CASSQDLAGRTEAFF. The full variable domain, completed using reference TRBV5-1 and TRBJ1-1, is KAGVTQTPRYLIKTRGQQVTLSCSPISGHRSVSWYQQTPGQGLQFLFEYFSETQRNKGNFPGRFSGRQFSNSRSEMNVSTLELGDSALYLCASSQDLAGRTEAFFGQGTRLTVV.